The rows below give T cell receptor beta chains drawn from one sample of a study of spatial heterogeneity in lung cancer. TCRdb itself ran the 5' RACE reads through MiXCR, one entry per CDR3 protein. The repertoire holds about a thousand distinct CDR3 sequences, with approximately 30% as singletons. Sequenced here: lung tumor tissue, sampled at surgery. Receptors were obtained from a male donor with early-stage non-small cell lung cancer. The CDR3 runs from the conserved cysteine through the conserved F or W. The D gene is left open where the match is weak. A clone size is listed for some rows: how often the clone was seen (once, few, many), or a class if it is expanded.

j_gene,v_gene,d_gene,abundance,CDR3aa,CDR3nt
TRBJ2-7,TRBV6-5,.,.,CASSPSGPYEQYF,TGTGCCAGCAGCCCTTCGGGTCCCTACGAGCAGTACTTC
TRBJ2-7,TRBV7-6,.,.,CASSDDIYEQYF,TGTGCCAGCAGCGATGACATCTACGAGCAGTACTTC
TRBJ2-7,TRBV6-5,.,.,CASSPLGPYEQYF,TGTGCCAGCAGCCCTTTGGGTCCCTACGAGCAGTACTTC
TRBJ2-2,TRBV5-5,.,medium-sized,CASSLWVNTGELFF,TGTGCCAGCAGCTTGTGGGTAAACACCGGGGAGCTGTTTTTT
TRBJ1-3,TRBV14,.,.,CASSQQGPGNTIYF,TGTGCCAGCAGCCAACAGGGCCCTGGAAACACCATATATTTT
TRBJ2-7,TRBV20-1,TRBD2,few,CSATDPGTRTSEQYF,TGCAGTGCTACCGACCCCGGGACTAGGACCTCCGAGCAGTACTTC
TRBJ2-5,TRBV7-8,.,.,CASSLVWGSQETQYF,TGTGCCAGCAGCTTAGTGTGGGGCAGCCAAGAGACCCAGTACTTC
TRBJ2-1,TRBV9,TRBD2,large,CASSVGQRDYNNEQFF,TGTGCCAGCAGCGTAGGTCAGCGGGATTATAACAATGAGCAGTTCTTC
TRBJ2-3,TRBV20-1,TRBD2,medium-sized,CSARDHGGAPDTQYF,TGCAGTGCTAGAGATCACGGGGGGGCCCCAGATACGCAGTATTTT
TRBJ1-4,TRBV3-1,.,large,CASSQGDEKLFF,TGTGCCAGCAGCCAAGGTGATGAAAAACTGTTTTTT
TRBJ1-1,TRBV7-9,.,medium-sized,CASSFWGLTNTEAFF,TGTGCCAGCAGCTTTTGGGGGCTCACGAACACTGAAGCTTTCTTT
TRBJ2-2,TRBV28,TRBD1,.,CASSLFSLGQWYTGELFF,TGTGCCAGCAGTTTATTTTCTTTGGGACAGTGGTACACCGGGGAGCTGTTTTTT
TRBJ2-1,TRBV27,TRBD1,.,CASSFMAAGGHEQFF,TGTGCCAGCAGTTTCATGGCGGCAGGGGGCCATGAGCAGTTCTTC
TRBJ2-7,TRBV29-1,.,few,CSVEDQGGAYEQYF,TGCAGCGTTGAAGATCAAGGAGGTGCCTACGAGCAGTACTTC
TRBJ2-5,TRBV30,TRBD1,.,CAWSGVRGLETQYF,TGTGCCTGGAGTGGAGTCAGGGGGCTGGAGACCCAGTACTTC
TRBJ1-1,TRBV3-1,TRBD1,few,CASRIGTGGAEAFF,TGTGCCAGCAGAATCGGGACAGGGGGTGCTGAAGCTTTCTTT
TRBJ2-1,TRBV5-8,.,.,CASSLGRVNEQFF,TGTGCCAGCAGCTTGGGCAGGGTCAATGAGCAGTTCTTC
TRBJ2-5,TRBV12-3/TRBV12-4,TRBD1,.,CASSFGQGAGETQYF,TGTGCCAGCAGTTTCGGACAGGGGGCGGGAGAGACCCAGTACTTC
TRBJ2-2,TRBV27,TRBD2,.,CASGSSSGRGTGELFF,TGTGCCAGCGGGTCCTCTAGCGGGAGGGGCACCGGGGAGCTGTTTTTT
TRBJ2-2,TRBV11-3,TRBD1,.,CASSLTPGQGTGELFF,TGTGCCAGCAGCTTGACCCCGGGACAGGGGACCGGGGAGCTGTTTTTT
TRBJ2-1,TRBV7-3,.,large,CASSSSGAAYNEQFF,TGTGCCAGCAGCTCATCAGGGGCCGCCTACAATGAGCAGTTCTTC
TRBJ2-5,TRBV7-3,.,.,CASSWGSLREETQYF,TGTGCCAGCAGCTGGGGGTCCCTTCGCGAAGAGACCCAGTACTTC
TRBJ2-5,TRBV28,.,.,CASRTGKETQYF,TGTGCCAGCAGGACAGGAAAAGAGACCCAGTACTTC
TRBJ2-7,TRBV3-1,.,once,CASSQEFTGVYEQYF,TGTGCCAGCAGCCAAGAATTCACGGGAGTCTACGAGCAGTACTTC
TRBJ2-7,TRBV21-1,.,large,CASSGKNTVAFYEQYF,TGTGCCAGCAGTGGGAAAAACACCGTCGCTTTCTACGAGCAGTACTTC
TRBJ2-3,TRBV12-3/TRBV12-4,.,few,CASRRNTDTQYF,TGTGCCAGCAGACGGAACACAGATACGCAGTATTTT
TRBJ2-1,TRBV24-1,TRBD2,.,CATSPGLGAGDGTGYNEQFF,TGTGCCACCAGTCCGGGGCTCGGGGCGGGAGACGGTACGGGATACAATGAGCAGTTCTTC
TRBJ2-3,TRBV7-2,.,.,CASSLARGTDTQYF,TGTGCCAGCAGCTTAGCGAGGGGCACAGATACGCAGTATTTT
TRBJ2-1,TRBV12-3/TRBV12-4,.,large,CASSPLWGVNTEQFF,TGTGCCAGCAGCCCTCTATGGGGAGTTAACACTGAGCAGTTCTTC
TRBJ2-1,TRBV7-2,.,.,CASSLVKGTYNEQFF,TGTGCCAGCAGCTTAGTTAAGGGAACCTACAATGAGCAGTTCTTC
TRBJ1-2,TRBV27,TRBD1,large,CASSITGANYGYTF,TGTGCCAGCAGTATAACAGGGGCCAACTATGGCTACACCTTC
TRBJ2-1,TRBV12-3/TRBV12-4,TRBD1,.,CASTPRTGVLGSEQFF,TGTGCCAGCACCCCACGGACAGGGGTCCTCGGCAGTGAGCAGTTCTTC
TRBJ2-2,TRBV7-9,.,large,CASTPPTGQTPNTGELFF,TGTGCCAGCACTCCCCCGACGGGGCAGACTCCGAACACCGGGGAGCTGTTTTTT
TRBJ1-1,TRBV27,.,.,CASSGPAMSGPHF,TGTGCCAGCAGTGGCCCGGCAATGTCTGGACCGCACTTT
TRBJ2-1,TRBV30,.,medium-sized,CAWTPGGHRYNEQFF,TGTGCCTGGACGCCGGGGGGCCATAGGTACAATGAGCAGTTCTTC
TRBJ2-7,TRBV30,.,large,CAWRPPEFRSYEQYF,TGTGCCTGGAGGCCGCCTGAGTTCCGCTCCTACGAGCAGTACTTC
TRBJ2-2,TRBV12-3/TRBV12-4,.,large,CASSLREEGATTGELFF,TGTGCCAGCAGTTTAAGAGAGGAGGGGGCGACCACCGGGGAGCTGTTTTTT
TRBJ1-1,TRBV29-1,TRBD1,medium-sized,CSVQGTGRNEAFF,TGCAGCGTTCAAGGGACAGGGAGGAATGAAGCTTTCTTT
TRBJ2-3,TRBV6-6,TRBD1,.,CASRSLGTGTDTQYF,TGTGCCAGCAGGTCCCTGGGGACAGGCACAGATACGCAGTATTTT